These 5 T cell receptor beta chains originate from one sample sequenced in a study of blood T cell repertoires in COVID-19. Sequencing was performed with immunoSEQ multiplex PCR; in TCRdb, only in-frame clones are kept and a portion is missing. Of 100,000 to 120,000 clones listed, 65% to 90% are singletons. The sample was peripheral blood. The receptor set was obtained from a man aged 45-65 years with acute or convalescent COVID-19.

The chain has TRBV18 and TRBJ2-1; 7 bases map to TRBD2. The trim removed 6 bases at V and 1 base at J, leaving 6 bases unmatched. Germline CDR1 reads KGHSH; CDR2 reads LQKENI. This CDR3 region has 15 residues. This CDR3 reads CASSGNGGSYNEQFF. CDR3 in DNA: TGTGCCAGCTCGGGGAACGGGGGGTCCTACAATGAGCAGTTCTTC.

The chain recombines TRBV7-9 with TRBJ1-1; D is unresolved. The V end lost 6 bases, the J end lost 8 bases, and 10 bases lay between the germline ends. This CDR3 has 11 residues. Germline assignment: CDR1 SEHNR and CDR2 FQNEAQ (reference sequence). DNA of the CDR3: TGTGCCAGCAGTCCCGACTGGGAAGCTTTCTTT. Its protein product is CASSPDWEAFF.

V and J are TRBV15 and TRBJ2-1; no clear D gene. The V and J ends lost 0 bases and 8 bases respectively, with 8 bases between them. The germline V gene has CDR1 LNHNV and CDR2 YYDKDF (reference sequence). The CDR3 is 13 residues long. This CDR3 reads CATSRDYRDEQFF. The CDR3 bases are TGTGCCACCAGCAGAGATTATCGGGATGAGCAGTTCTTC.

V gene TRBV5-1 combines with J gene TRBJ1-1; D not certain. CDR3 length: 13 amino acids. Germline V CDR1 and CDR2: SGHRS, YFSETQ. V was cut by 4 bases and J by 3 bases, with 10 bases left in between. Here the CDR3 DNA reads TGCGCCAGCAGCGTCAAGACATACACTGAAGCTTTCTTT. Protein: CASSVKTYTEAFF. Filled out from reference TRBV5-1 and TRBJ1-1, the complete variable domain reads KAGVTQTPRYLIKTRGQQVTLSCSPISGHRSVSWYQQTPGQGLQFLFEYFSETQRNKGNFPGRFSGRQFSNSRSEMNVSTLELGDSALYLCASSVKTYTEAFFGQGTRLTVV.

This clone was recorded once. This chain connects TRBV6-1 to TRBJ1-2; 8 nucleotides line up with TRBD1. The CDR3 contains 15 residues. The V gene's germline CDR1 is MNHNS and CDR2 SASEGT. Germline trimming cut 2 bases from V and 7 bases from J; bases unmatched to any gene: 9. CDR3 coding DNA: TGTGCCAGCAGTGAAACCATGACAGGGGTGGGTGGCTACACCTTC. It yields the protein CASSETMTGVGGYTF.